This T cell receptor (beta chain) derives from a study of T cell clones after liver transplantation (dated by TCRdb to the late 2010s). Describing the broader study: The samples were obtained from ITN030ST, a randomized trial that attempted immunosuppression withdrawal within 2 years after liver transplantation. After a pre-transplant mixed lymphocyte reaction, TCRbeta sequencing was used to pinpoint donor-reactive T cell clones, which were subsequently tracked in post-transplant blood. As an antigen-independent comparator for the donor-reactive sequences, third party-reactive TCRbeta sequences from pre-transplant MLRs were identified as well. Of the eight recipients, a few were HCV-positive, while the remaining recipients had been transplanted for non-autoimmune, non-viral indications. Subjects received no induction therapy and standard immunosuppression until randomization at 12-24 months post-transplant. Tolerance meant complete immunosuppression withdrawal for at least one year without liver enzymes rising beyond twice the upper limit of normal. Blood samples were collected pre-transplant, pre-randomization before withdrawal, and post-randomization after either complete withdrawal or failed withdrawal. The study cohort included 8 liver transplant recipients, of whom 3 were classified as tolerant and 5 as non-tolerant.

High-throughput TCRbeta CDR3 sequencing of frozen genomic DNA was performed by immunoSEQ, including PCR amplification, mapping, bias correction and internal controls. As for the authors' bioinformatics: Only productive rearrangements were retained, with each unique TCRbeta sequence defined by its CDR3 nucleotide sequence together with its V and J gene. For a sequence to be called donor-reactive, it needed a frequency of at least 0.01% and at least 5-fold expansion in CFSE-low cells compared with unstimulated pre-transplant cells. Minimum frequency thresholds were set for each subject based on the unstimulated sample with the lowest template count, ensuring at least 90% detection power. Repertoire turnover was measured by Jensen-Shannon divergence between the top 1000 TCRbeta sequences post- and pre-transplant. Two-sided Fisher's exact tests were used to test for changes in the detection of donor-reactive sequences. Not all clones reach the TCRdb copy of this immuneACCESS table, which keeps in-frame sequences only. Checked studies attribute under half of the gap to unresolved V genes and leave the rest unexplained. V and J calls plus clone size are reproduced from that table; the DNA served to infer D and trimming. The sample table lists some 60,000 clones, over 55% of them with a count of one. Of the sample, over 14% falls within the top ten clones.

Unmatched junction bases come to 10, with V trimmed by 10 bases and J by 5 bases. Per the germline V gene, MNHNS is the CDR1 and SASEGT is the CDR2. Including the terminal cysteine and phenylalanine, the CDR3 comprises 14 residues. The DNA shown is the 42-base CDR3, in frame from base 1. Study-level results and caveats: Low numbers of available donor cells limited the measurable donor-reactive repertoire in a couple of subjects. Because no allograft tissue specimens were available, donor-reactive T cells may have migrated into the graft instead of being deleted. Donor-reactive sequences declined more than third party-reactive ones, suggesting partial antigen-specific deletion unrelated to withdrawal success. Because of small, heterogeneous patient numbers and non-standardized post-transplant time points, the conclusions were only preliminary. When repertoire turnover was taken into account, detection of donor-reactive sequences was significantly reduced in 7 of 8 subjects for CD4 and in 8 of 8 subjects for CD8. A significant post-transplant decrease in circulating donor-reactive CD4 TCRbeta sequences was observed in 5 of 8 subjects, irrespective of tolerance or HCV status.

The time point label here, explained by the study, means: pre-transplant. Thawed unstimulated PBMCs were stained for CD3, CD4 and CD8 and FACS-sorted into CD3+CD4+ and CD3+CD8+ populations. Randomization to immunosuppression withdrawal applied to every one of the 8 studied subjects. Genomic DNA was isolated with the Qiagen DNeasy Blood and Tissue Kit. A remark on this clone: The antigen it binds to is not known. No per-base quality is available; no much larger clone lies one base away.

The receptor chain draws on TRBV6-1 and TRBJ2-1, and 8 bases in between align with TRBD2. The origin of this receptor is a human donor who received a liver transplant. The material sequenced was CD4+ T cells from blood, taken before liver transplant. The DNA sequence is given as TGTGCCACACAACGGGGGGGCGTTAACAATGAGCAGTTCTTC. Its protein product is CATQRGGVNNEQFF.